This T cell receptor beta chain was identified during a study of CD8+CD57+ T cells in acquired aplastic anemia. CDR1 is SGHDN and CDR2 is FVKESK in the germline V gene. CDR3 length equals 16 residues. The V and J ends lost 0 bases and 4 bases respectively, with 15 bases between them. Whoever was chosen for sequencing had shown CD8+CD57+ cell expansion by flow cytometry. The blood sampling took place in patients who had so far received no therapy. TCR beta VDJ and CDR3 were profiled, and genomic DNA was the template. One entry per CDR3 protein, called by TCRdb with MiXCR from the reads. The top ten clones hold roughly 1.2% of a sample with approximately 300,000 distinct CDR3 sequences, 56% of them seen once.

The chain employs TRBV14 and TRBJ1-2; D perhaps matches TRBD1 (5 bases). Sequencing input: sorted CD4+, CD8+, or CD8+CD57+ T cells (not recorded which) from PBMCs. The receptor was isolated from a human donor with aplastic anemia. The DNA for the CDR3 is TGTGCCAGCAGCCAAGATGGGGGGGAGGTAACCTATGGCTACACCTTC. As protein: CASSQDGGEVTYGYTF.